The present TCR beta chain was sequenced within a study of CD8 T cells in Susac syndrome. Sequencing of TCR beta drew on CD8+ and CD4+ T cells from blood. cDNA came from about 0.5 to 1 ug RNA primed by random hexamers. Each CDR3 protein gets one entry after TCRdb re-called the immunoSEQ multiplex PCR reads with MiXCR. This table holds about 140,000 distinct CDR3 sequences, around 96% found once. Germline-derived CDR1 and CDR2 are MNHEY and SMNVEV (reference sequence). This CDR3 contains 17 residues. Deletions cut 0 bases from V and 8 bases from J, with 20 bases between. The chain is built from TRBV27 and TRBJ2-1; D is possibly TRBD1 (6 bases). The clonotype originates from a human donor with multiple sclerosis. Sequencing was performed on CD4+ T cells from PBMCs. The CDR3 here is CASSLSGFGQRRDEQFF. CDR3 DNA: TGTGCCAGCAGTTTATCAGGGTTCGGACAGCGCCGGGATGAGCAGTTCTTC.